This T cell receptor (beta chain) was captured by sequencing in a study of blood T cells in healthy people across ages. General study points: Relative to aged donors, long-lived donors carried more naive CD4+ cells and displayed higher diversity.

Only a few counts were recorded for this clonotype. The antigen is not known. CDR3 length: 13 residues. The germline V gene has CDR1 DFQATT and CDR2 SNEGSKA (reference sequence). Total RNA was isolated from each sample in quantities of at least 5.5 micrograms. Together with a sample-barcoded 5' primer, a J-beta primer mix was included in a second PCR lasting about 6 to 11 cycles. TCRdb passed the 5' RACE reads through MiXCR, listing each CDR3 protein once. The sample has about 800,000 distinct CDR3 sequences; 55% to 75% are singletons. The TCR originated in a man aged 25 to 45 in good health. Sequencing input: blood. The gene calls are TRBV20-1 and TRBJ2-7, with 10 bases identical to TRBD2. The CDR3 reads CSSRGTSAYEQYF. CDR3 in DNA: TGCTCCTCACGAGGGACTAGCGCCTACGAGCAGTACTTC.